Below are 24 T cell receptor beta chains sequenced from a single sample in a study of T-cell reconstitution after alpha-beta-depleted transplantation in children (dated by TCRdb to 2016 to 2017). Library method: PCR. The sequencer was an Illumina HiSeq 2500. TCR libraries were prepared with molecular barcoding, using unique molecular identifiers to normalize TCRbeta repertoire quantification. TCRdb ran its own pipeline on the public reads, namely fastp trimming at Q25 and MiXCR clone calling, and kept in-frame beta chains. Entries are consolidated by CDR3 protein sequence, retaining the most common genes and DNA. Here the sample has a few hundred thousand distinct CDR3 sequences; around 13% occur a single time. The ten largest clones capture over 2% of the sample. Explained via the paper, the treatment or condition label denotes: allogeneic hematopoietic cell transplantation with graft depleted of TCRalphabeta T cells and CD19 B cells.

Source: PBMCs, mostly from graft donor cells, taken 360 days after TCRalphabeta/CD19-depleted stem cell transplant. These TCRs come from a male patient younger than 18 who had a stem cell transplant for acute myeloid leukemia, so the T cells may come from the graft donor.

The sample holds many counts of this clonotype. The rearrangement uses TRBV28 and TRBJ2-7; possible D gene TRBD2, 5 bases. CDR1 is MDHEN, CDR2 SYDVKM, per germline. The CDR3 sequence is 11 residues long. Trimming left V 6 bases short and J 6 bases short, with 9 bases between. The chain's CDR3 is CASRRTREQYF. Here the CDR3 DNA reads TGTGCCAGCAGGAGGACTCGCGAGCAGTACTTC.

This clonotype was seen only a few times. The J gene is TRBJ2-6, the V gene TRBV12-3 or TRBV12-4, with TRBD2 matching over 8 bases. Trimming took 3 bases from V and 1 from J; bases not matched to a gene: 2. The CDR3 runs 16 residues. The CDR3 here is CASSFGGRSGANVLTF. CDR3 nucleotides: TGTGCCAGCAGTTTCGGCGGGAGGTCTGGGGCCAACGTCCTGACTTTC.

Many counts were recorded for this clonotype. V is TRBV7-2 and J is TRBJ2-7, with a possible D match to TRBD1 (6 bases). The CDR3 extends over 15 amino acids. Trimming took off 1 base at V and 2 bases at J, with 12 bases between the two ends. Germline V lookup: CDR1 SGHTA, CDR2 FQGNSA. CDR3 in amino acids: CASSLEAGVAYEQYF. The CDR3 DNA follows: TGTGCCAGCAGCTTAGAGGCAGGGGTGGCCTACGAGCAGTACTTC.

This clonotype has only a few counts. The rearrangement links TRBV9 to TRBJ2-5; the D gene is possibly TRBD2 (5 bases). The CDR3 has 17 amino acids. Germline V CDR1 and CDR2: SGDLS, YYNGEE. V was cut by 3 bases and J by 3 bases, with 21 bases left in between. The CDR3 coding sequence is TGTGCCAGCAGCGGAATGCGGGCAGGCGGATCAAAAGAGACCCAGTACTTC. Its protein product is CASSGMRAGGSKETQYF.

Written as DNA, the CDR3 is TGTGCCAGCAGTTATACGGGATCGTCCTACGAGCAGTACTTC. Its translation is CASSYTGSSYEQYF. The J gene is TRBJ2-7, the V gene TRBV6-5, with D perhaps TRBD2 (5 bases). The CDR3 has 14 amino acids. Germline V gene data show CDR1 as MNHEY and CDR2 as SVGAGI. The ends were cut back, 3 bases at V and 1 base at J, with 10 bases in the middle.

This clonotype was observed at least ten times. The chain has TRBV25-1 and TRBJ2-7; 8 positions agree with TRBD2. Germline V gene lookup returns CDR1 MGHDK and CDR2 SYGVNS. This CDR3 contains 13 residues. V lost 5 bases, J lost 3 bases, and 3 bases stayed unmatched. CDR3 sequence reads: CASSNLAGYEQYF. In DNA, the CDR3 is TGTGCCAGCAGTAACCTAGCGGGCTACGAGCAGTACTTC.

The chain recombines TRBV20-1 with TRBJ1-5; 9 nucleotides line up with TRBD1. Germline CDR1 and CDR2: DFQATT and SNEGSKA (reference sequence). The CDR3 has 14 residues. Trimming took 5 bases from V and 4 from J; bases not matched to a gene: 6. CDR3 coding DNA: TGCAGTGCTTTTTCCGGGACAGGGAATCAGCCCCAGCATTTT. This codes for CSAFSGTGNQPQHF.

There are a few counts of this clonotype. V usage is TRBV7-2 and J usage is TRBJ2-1, with TRBD2 matching 9 bases. Germline V gives CDR1 SGHTA, CDR2 FQGNSA. This CDR3 contains 17 residues. The J segment lost 9 bases and the V segment lost 2 bases, leaving 14 bases of the junction unmatched. The CDR3 region has the DNA TGTGCCAGCAGCTTAAGGCTAGCGGGATCGTTACTCGGTGAGCAGTTCTTC. Its translation is CASSLRLAGSLLGEQFF.

The V and J genes are TRBV7-8 and TRBJ1-5; 7 bases fit TRBD1. The CDR3 spans 14 residues. Germline V gives CDR1 SGHVS, CDR2 FQNEAQ. J was trimmed by 6 bases and V by 1 base; bases with no gene match: 3. CDR3 amino acids: CASSLDRGVQPQHF. The CDR3 bases are TGTGCCAGCAGCTTAGACAGGGGTGTTCAGCCCCAGCATTTT.

In its sample, this clonotype was seen a few times. The chain links TRBV7-3 to TRBJ2-1; D is tentatively TRBD1 or TRBD2 (5 bases each). This CDR3 is built from 16 residues. Trimming stripped 5 bases from V and 6 bases from J, with 20 bases between. CDR1 SGHTA and CDR2 FQGTGA come from the germline V gene. The CDR3 protein is CASSRIPGRLSNEQFF. CDR3 nucleotide sequence: TGTGCCAGCAGCCGTATTCCGGGACGTTTAAGCAATGAGCAGTTCTTC.

This clonotype turned up a few times. This chain connects TRBV24-1 to TRBJ2-3; D is undetermined. V lost 0 bases and J 0 bases, leaving 9 bases between the germline ends. The CDR3 is 16 amino acids. In germline, CDR1 is KGHDR, CDR2 SFDVKD. CDR3 nucleotides: TGTGCCACCAGTGATTTGGGTGGGCACAGCACAGATACGCAGTATTTT. This sequence encodes CATSDLGGHSTDTQYF.

A few counts support this clonotype. Here the CDR3 reads CASSVDPRVDTQYF. The CDR3 region has the DNA TGTGCCAGCAGCGTAGATCCTCGTGTGGATACGCAGTATTTT. The V call is TRBV9, the J call TRBJ2-3, with D unresolved. The V gene's germline CDR1 is SGDLS and CDR2 YYNGEE. The CDR3 is 14 amino acids. V lost 0 bases to trimming and J lost 6 bases, with 11 bases between them.

This clonotype was counted ten times or more. V gene TRBV3-1 combines with J gene TRBJ2-7; 12 nucleotides match TRBD2. This CDR3 is built from 15 residues. Unmatched junction bases numbered 3, after V lost 1 base and J lost 5 bases. Germline loops: CDR1 LGHDT, CDR2 YNNKEL (reference sequence). CDR3 nucleotides: TGTGCCAGCAGCCAAGCTAGCGGGAGGGCCCACGAGCAGTACTTC. Protein product: CASSQASGRAHEQYF.

This clonotype appeared many times. The gene calls are TRBV29-1 and TRBJ2-7; D is perhaps TRBD1 or TRBD2 (5 bases each). CDR1 and CDR2 (germline): SQVTM, ANQGSEA. This CDR3 spans 14 amino acids. Trimming stripped 3 bases from V and 3 bases from J, with 15 bases between. The CDR3 protein is CSVDDGTTVYEQYF. The CDR3 region has the DNA TGCAGCGTTGATGATGGGACGACCGTCTACGAGCAGTACTTC.

V gene TRBV6-5 combines with J gene TRBJ2-1, with D hard to call. With 2 bases removed from V and 0 bases from J, the gap between germline ends came to 5 bases. Germline loops: CDR1 MNHEY, CDR2 SVGAGI. The CDR3 extends over 14 amino acids. The CDR3 is CASSYTDSYNEQFF. The DNA of the CDR3 is TGTGCCAGCAGTTACACGGACTCCTACAATGAGCAGTTCTTC.

The chain combines TRBV15 with TRBJ2-1, with 14 bases lining up with TRBD2. From germline, CDR1 is LNHNV and CDR2 YYDKDF (reference sequence). The V and J ends lost 1 base and 9 bases, in that order; junction bases with no gene match: 5. This CDR3 has 16 amino acids. Here the CDR3 reads CATSRAPGLAGVEQFF. The CDR3 DNA is TGTGCCACCAGCAGAGCTCCGGGACTAGCGGGAGTTGAGCAGTTCTTC. The full variable domain, completed using reference TRBV15 and TRBJ2-1, is DAMVIQNPRYQVTQFGKPVTLSCSQTLNHNVMYWYQQKSSQAPKLLFHYYDKDFNNEADTPDNFQSRRPNTSFCFLDIRSPGLGDTAMYLCATSRAPGLAGVEQFFGPGTRLTVL.

This clonotype has only a few counts. The chain has TRBV19 and TRBJ2-1; D call uncertain. CDR3 length equals 11 residues. V lost 7 bases to trimming and J lost 5 bases, with 6 bases between them. CDR1 and CDR2 (germline): LNHDA, SQIVND (reference sequence). Here the CDR3 DNA reads TGTGCCAGTAAACACCACAATGAGCAGTTCTTC. Translating it yields CASKHHNEQFF.

The genes are TRBV6-2 or TRBV6-3 and TRBJ2-7, with TRBD1 matching 11 bases. The CDR3 loop spans 17 amino acids. The V and J ends lost 2 bases and 5 bases, in that order; junction bases with no gene match: 11. Looked up from germline, CDR1 is MNHEY and CDR2 is SVGEGT. The CDR3: CASSYIPGDRGYHEQYF. The CDR3 region has the DNA TGTGCCAGCAGTTACATTCCCGGGGACAGGGGGTACCACGAGCAGTACTTC.

This clonotype was counted many times. The rearrangement joins TRBV28 to TRBJ1-1; no clear D. Germline CDR1 is MDHEN and CDR2 is SYDVKM. The CDR3 totals 16 residues. V shed 8 bases and J shed 3 bases, with 22 bases lying between them. The CDR3 coding sequence is TGTGCCAGCTACAGCCACCCCTCTTCACAGCACACTGAAGCTTTCTTT. It codes for CASYSHPSSQHTEAFF.

At least ten counts were recorded for this clonotype. The gene calls are TRBV9 and TRBJ2-3, with D perhaps TRBD1 (6 bases). V was clipped by 6 bases and J by 0 bases, with 14 bases between them. Germline values: CDR1 SGDLS, CDR2 YYNGEE. The CDR3 extends over 15 amino acids. In nucleotides, the CDR3 is TGTGCCAGCAACGAGGGACACCGCAGCACAGATACGCAGTATTTT. Its protein product is CASNEGHRSTDTQYF. The whole variable domain, filled in from reference TRBV9 and TRBJ2-3, reads DSGVTQTPKHLITATGQRVTLRCSPRSGDLSVYWYQQSLDQGLQFLIQYYNGEERAKGNILERFSAQQFPDLHSELNLSSLELGDSALYFCASNEGHRSTDTQYFGPGTRLTVL.

The sample holds a few counts of this clonotype. The V gene is TRBV28, the J gene TRBJ2-7, with D perhaps TRBD1 (5 bases). Trimming pared 2 bases from V and 3 bases from J, leaving 11 bases between. The CDR3 is made up of 14 amino acids. Germline V gene data show CDR1 as MDHEN and CDR2 as SYDVKM. CDR3 loop: CASSLDVGVYEQYF. The CDR3 DNA reads TGTGCCAGCAGTTTAGATGTAGGGGTCTACGAGCAGTACTTC.

This clonotype was recorded a few times. This chain's CDR3 is CASSYHPQWGQHDYTF. In DNA, the CDR3 is TGTGCCAGCAGTTACCACCCCCAGTGGGGCCAACATGACTACACCTTC. This chain links TRBV6-5 with TRBJ1-2, with a tentative D call TRBD1 (5 bases). From germline, CDR1 is MNHEY and CDR2 SVGAGI. The CDR3 has 16 residues. V was clipped by 2 bases and J by 10 bases, with 23 bases between them.

This sequence joins TRBV4-2 and TRBJ2-1, with 10 positions matching TRBD2. J lost 5 bases, V lost 5 bases, and 3 bases had no gene match. The CDR3 is made up of 14 amino acids. CDR1 is LGHNA and CDR2 is YNFKEQ in the germline V gene. This chain's CDR3 is CASSGLAANNEQFF. The CDR3 DNA reads as TGTGCCAGCAGCGGACTAGCGGCGAACAATGAGCAGTTCTTC.

The V call is TRBV7-2, the J call TRBJ2-7; D is possibly TRBD1 (6 bases). The V and J ends lost 0 bases and 2 bases respectively, with 14 bases between them. The CDR3 loop spans 16 amino acids. Germline V gene lookup returns CDR1 SGHTA and CDR2 FQGNSA. DNA for the CDR3: TGTGCCAGCAGCTTAGCGACAGGCCTGGGGGCCTACGAGCAGTACTTC. This sequence encodes CASSLATGLGAYEQYF.